The 5 T cell receptor beta chains reported below all come from one sample, sequenced in a study of CD8 T cells in ankylosing spondylitis (dated by TCRdb to about 2017). Results the study describes overall, beyond this receptor: Blood from ankylosing spondylitis patients appeared to be characterized by a TCR beta motif composed of several highly homologous amino acid variants.

Their target antigens are unknown. The library came from 5' RACE. The instrument was an Illumina HiSeq 2500. The raw public reads went through TCRdb reprocessing: fastp at Q25, MiXCR clone calling, in-frame beta chains kept. Each record represents a unique CDR3 protein, reported with the most common genes and DNA among its rows. For this sample the table gives some 800,000 distinct CDR3 sequences, of which over 9.5% were detected only once. The ten largest make up about 0.5% of the sample. The sequencing input was blood, either unsorted or a sorted T cell fraction (not recorded which). Receptor source: a male donor with ankylosing spondylitis.

V and J are TRBV21-1 and TRBJ2-7. TRBV21-1 is termed a pseudogene. The CDR3 contains 14 residues. CDR3 in DNA: TGTGCCAGGCCACAATTCCGGCAGTCCCACGAGCAGTACTTC. Encoded protein: CARPQFRQSHEQYF.

The CDR3 spells CSVGRSISGANVLTF. In nucleotides, the CDR3 is TGCAGTGTAGGCAGGTCGATCTCTGGGGCCAACGTCCTGACTTTC. J is TRBJ2-6 and V is TRBV20-1; D remains unclear. Germline V gene sequence: CDR1 DFQATT, CDR2 SNEGSKA (reference sequence). The CDR3 is 15 amino acids. V was cut by 7 bases and J by 0 bases, with 13 bases left in between.

This clonotype showed up just a few times. V gene TRBV6-1 combines with J gene TRBJ1-2, with D maybe TRBD1 (5 bases). Per the germline V gene, CDR1 is MNHNS and CDR2 is SASEGT. CDR3 length equals 13 residues. Trimming pared 6 bases from V and 3 bases from J, leaving 11 bases between. DNA for the CDR3: TGTGCCAGCAGGCGGGACTTTGACTATGGCTACACCTTC. Translating it yields CASRRDFDYGYTF.

The table lists this clonotype with a few counts. The V call is TRBV4-1, the J call TRBJ1-4, with a tentative D call TRBD1 (6 bases). V lost 3 bases to trimming and J lost 0 bases, with 14 bases between them. Per germline, CDR1 MGHRA and CDR2 YSYEKL. CDR3 length: 17 residues. The CDR3 region is CASSQDRDTPTNEKLFF. The CDR3 DNA sequence: TGCGCCAGCAGCCAGGACCGGGACACTCCAACTAATGAAAAACTGTTTTTT.

This clonotype has at least ten counts. The J gene is TRBJ1-1, the V gene TRBV7-9; TRBD1 matches at 11 bases. V shed 6 bases and J 4 bases; nucleotides not matched to a gene: 7. The germline CDR1 and CDR2 sequences are SEHNR and FQNEAQ (reference sequence). There are 15 residues in the CDR3. The CDR3: CASSSWTGGFTEAFF. The CDR3 DNA sequence: TGTGCCAGCAGTTCGTGGACAGGGGGCTTCACTGAAGCTTTCTTT.